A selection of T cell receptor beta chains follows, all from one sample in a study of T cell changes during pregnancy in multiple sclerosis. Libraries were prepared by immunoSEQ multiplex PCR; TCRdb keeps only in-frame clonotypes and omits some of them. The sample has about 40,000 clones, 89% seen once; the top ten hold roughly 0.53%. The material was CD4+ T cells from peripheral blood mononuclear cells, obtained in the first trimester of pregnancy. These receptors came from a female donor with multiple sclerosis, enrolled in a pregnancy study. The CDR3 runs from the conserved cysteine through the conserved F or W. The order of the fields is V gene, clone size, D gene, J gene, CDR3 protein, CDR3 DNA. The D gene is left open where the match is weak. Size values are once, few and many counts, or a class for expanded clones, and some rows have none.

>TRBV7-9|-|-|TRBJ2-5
CASTELVGETQYF
TGTGCCAGCACCGAACTAGTGGGAGAGACCCAGTACTTC
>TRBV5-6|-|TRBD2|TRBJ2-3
CASSLGLAKTQYF
TGTGCCAGCAGCTTGGGACTAGCTAAGACGCAGTATTTT
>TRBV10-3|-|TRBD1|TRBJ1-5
CAISESGQGDQPQHF
TGTGCCATCAGTGAGTCGGGACAGGGAGATCAGCCCCAGCATTTT
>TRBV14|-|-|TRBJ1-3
CASSQHQGNTIYF
TGTGCCAGCAGCCAACACCAGGGAAACACCATATATTTT
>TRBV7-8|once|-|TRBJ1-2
CASSSQTGDYGYTF
TGTGCCAGCAGCTCGCAAACGGGAGACTATGGCTACACCTTC
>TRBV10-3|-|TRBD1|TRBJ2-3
CAIKGADTQYF
TGTGCCATCAAGGGGGCCGATACGCAGTATTTT
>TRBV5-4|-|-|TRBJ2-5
CASTNDPGSIGETQYF
TGTGCCAGCACCAACGATCCGGGGAGTATAGGCGAGACCCAGTACTTC
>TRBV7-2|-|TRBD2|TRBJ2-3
CASSPPGLSGGVSTQYF
TGTGCCAGCAGCCCCCCCGGACTCAGCGGGGGGGTATCCACGCAGTATTTT
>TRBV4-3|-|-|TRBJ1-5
CASSQDWGLNPNQPQHF
TGCGCCAGCAGCCAAGACTGGGGCCTCAACCCCAATCAGCCCCAGCATTTT
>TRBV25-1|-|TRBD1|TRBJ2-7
CASSESGTGGYEQYF
TGTGCCAGCAGTGAATCCGGGACAGGGGGCTACGAGCAGTACTTC
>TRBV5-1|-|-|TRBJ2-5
CASSLPGPQETQYF
TGCGCCAGCAGCTTGCCAGGGCCCCAAGAGACCCAGTACTTC
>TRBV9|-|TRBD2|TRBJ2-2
CASSLAGGPSGELFF
TGTGCCAGCAGCCTAGCGGGGGGGCCCTCCGGGGAGCTGTTTTTT
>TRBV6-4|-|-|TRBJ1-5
CASNLNREGGQPQHF
TGTGCCAGCAACCTAAACCGGGAAGGGGGTCAGCCCCAGCATTTT
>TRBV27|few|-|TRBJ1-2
CASSLSAGMGGYTF
TGTGCCAGCAGTTTATCGGCGGGGATGGGGGGCTACACCTTC
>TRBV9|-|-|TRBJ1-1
CASSVAGGHTEAFF
TGTGCCAGCAGCGTAGCGGGGGGGCACACTGAAGCTTTCTTT
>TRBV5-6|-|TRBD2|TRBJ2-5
CASSYSGGSGGQETQYF
TGTGCCAGCAGCTATTCGGGCGGGAGTGGAGGCCAAGAGACCCAGTACTTC
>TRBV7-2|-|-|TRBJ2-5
CASSPTGVQETQYF
TGTGCCAGCAGCCCCACGGGGGTCCAAGAGACCCAGTACTTC
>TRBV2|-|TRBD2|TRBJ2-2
CASRGITSGSTGELFF
TGTGCCAGCAGGGGGATAACTAGCGGGAGTACCGGGGAGCTGTTTTTT
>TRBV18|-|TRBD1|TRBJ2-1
CASSPYSGWAGGNEQFF
TGTGCCAGCTCACCATATTCGGGATGGGCAGGGGGCAATGAGCAGTTCTTC
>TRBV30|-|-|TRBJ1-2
CAWSKTGLSDGYTF
TGTGCCTGGAGCAAAACAGGGCTATCGGATGGCTACACCTTC
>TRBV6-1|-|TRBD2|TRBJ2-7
CASRATSGSSYEQYF
TGTGCCAGCAGGGCGACTAGCGGGAGCTCCTACGAGCAGTACTTC
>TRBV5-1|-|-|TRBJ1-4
CASSPMGRAGEKLFF
TGCGCCAGCAGCCCTATGGGGAGGGCGGGTGAAAAACTGTTTTTT
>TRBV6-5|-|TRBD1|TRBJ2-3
CASLRTGQSTDTQYF
TGTGCCAGCTTACGGACAGGCCAGAGCACAGATACGCAGTATTTT
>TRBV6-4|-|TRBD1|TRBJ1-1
CASSLTGEKTEAFF
TGTGCCAGCAGTCTTACAGGGGAGAAGACTGAAGCTTTCTTT
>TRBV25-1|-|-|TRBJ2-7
CASRGLLYEQYF
TGTGCCAGCAGGGGACTCCTCTACGAGCAGTACTTC
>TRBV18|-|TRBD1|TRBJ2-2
CASSPLGQPLGTGELFF
TGTGCCAGCTCACCACTGGGACAGCCCCTAGGGACCGGGGAGCTGTTTTTT
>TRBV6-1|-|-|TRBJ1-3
CASKGRENTIYF
TGTGCCAGCAAAGGCAGGGAAAACACCATATATTTT
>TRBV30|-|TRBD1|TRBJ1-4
CAWSPDRLKTNNEKLFF
TGTGCCTGGAGTCCGGACAGGTTAAAGACCAATAATGAAAAACTGTTTTTT
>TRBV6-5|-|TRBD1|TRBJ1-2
CASSGGTGVLLGYTF
TGTGCCAGCAGTGGTGGGACAGGGGTTCTCTTAGGCTACACCTTC
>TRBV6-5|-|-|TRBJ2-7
CASRRGVGEQYF
TGTGCCAGCCGTAGGGGTGTTGGCGAGCAGTACTTC
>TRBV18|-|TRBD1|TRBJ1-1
CASSPTGASEAFF
TGTGCCAGCTCGCCGACAGGGGCGTCGGAAGCTTTCTTT
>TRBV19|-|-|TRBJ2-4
CASSLLGQSKNIQYF
TGTGCCAGTAGTCTCCTTGGGCAGTCCAAAAACATTCAGTACTTC
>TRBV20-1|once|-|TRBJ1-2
CSVAGAYGYTF
TGCAGTGTCGCGGGGGCCTATGGCTACACCTTC